This TCR beta chain was sequenced in a study of human T cells and chemical hapten exposure. Whole-study context: Small pooled library volume differences chiefly drove per-sample TCR yield variation. Overall study results and limits: There was no change with DPC sensitization in TCRs above 1 in 1000 frequency.

It was the library that attached unique molecular identifiers to individual cDNA molecules. Per the original methods: Samples held a median of approximately 94,000 TCRs, range roughly 20,000–750,000. One entry per CDR3 protein results from TCRdb running MiXCR on the 5' RACE reads. TCRdb's processing, not the authors' own work, is the source of the V and J calls. The sample records 130,000 or so distinct CDR3 sequences, around 4% being singletons. Whole blood that had not been fractionated was the source of extracted total RNA. The length of the CDR3 is 15 residues. Germline V gene sequence: CDR1 SGHNT, CDR2 YYREEE (reference sequence). V was pared by 4 bases and J by 1 base, with 12 bases between. This clonotype was recorded at least ten times. Its target is not known.

This sequence joins TRBV5-4 and TRBJ1-3, with a tentative D call TRBD1 (6 bases). The TCR originated in a female donor in good health. CDR3 in amino acids: CASSAPTGSGNTIYF. CDR3 sequence (DNA): TGTGCCAGCAGCGCGCCGACAGGTTCTGGAAACACCATATATTTT. Together with reference TRBV5-4 and TRBJ1-3, the CDR3 gives the full variable domain: ETGVTQSPTHLIKTRGQQVTLRCSSQSGHNTVSWYQQALGQGPQFIFQYYREEENGRGNFPPRFSGLQFPNYSSELNVNALELDDSALYLCASSAPTGSGNTIYFGEGSWLTVV.